A single sample gave rise to the 9 T cell receptor beta chains below, sequenced in a study of blood T cell repertoires in COVID-19. Libraries were prepared by immunoSEQ multiplex PCR; TCRdb keeps only in-frame clonotypes and omits some of them. The table has about 59,000 clones, more than 75% seen once. The sequencing input was peripheral blood. The receptors derive from a man at least 80 years old in a cohort sampled during active COVID-19.

The CDR3 loop is CASSPTSGGAGETQYF. For the CDR3, the DNA is TGTGCCAGCAGCCCGACTAGCGGGGGGGCAGGGGAGACCCAGTACTTC. This chain connects TRBV3-1 (or the pseudogene TRBV3-2) to TRBJ2-5; the match to TRBD2 covers 14 bases. CDR1 and CDR2 (germline): LGHDT, YNNKEL (reference sequence). This CDR3 is built from 16 residues. The junction had 6 bases not matched to a gene; V was cut back by 4 bases and J by 5 bases.

This clone was counted a single time. This chain connects TRBV19 to TRBJ1-4, with 11 bases matching TRBD1. CDR3 length: 18 residues. Germline CDR1 and CDR2: LNHDA and SQIVND (reference sequence). J gave up 8 bases and V 2 bases, and 13 bases lay outside the gene matches. For the CDR3, the DNA is TGTGCCAGTAGTATACTACCGGGACAGGGGGTCGGATACGAAAAACTGTTTTTT. Its protein product is CASSILPGQGVGYEKLFF.

V gene TRBV2 combines with J gene TRBJ2-2; 12 nucleotides align to TRBD1. Germline V gene data show CDR1 as SNHLY and CDR2 as FYNNEI. V lost 6 bases, J lost 7 bases, and 9 bases stayed unmatched. The CDR3 spans 16 residues. The CDR3 is CASSVQGQGAGGELFF. The CDR3, as DNA: TGTGCCAGCAGCGTTCAGGGACAGGGGGCTGGCGGGGAGCTGTTTTTT.

The CDR3 nucleotides are TGTGCCAGCAGCGTCAGACACCGGGGAGGCAATCAGCCCCAGCATTTT. Translation: CASSVRHRGGNQPQHF. V usage is TRBV5-6 and J usage is TRBJ1-5; D gene unclear. Between the trimmed V and J ends, which lost 4 bases and 2 bases, there was a span of 16 bases. This CDR3 has 16 residues. Germline V gene lookup returns CDR1 SGHDT and CDR2 YYEEEE.

The J gene is TRBJ2-7, the V gene TRBV20-1, with TRBD1 matching 9 bases. The CDR3 has 15 amino acids. Germline trimming cut 3 bases from V and 6 bases from J; bases unmatched to any gene: 12. CDR1 is DFQATT and CDR2 is SNEGSKA in the germline V gene (reference sequence). The CDR3 sequence is CSASSGQGFLGEQYF. Written as DNA, the CDR3 is TGCAGTGCTAGTTCGGGACAGGGATTTTTGGGCGAGCAGTACTTC.

The chain couples TRBV2 to TRBJ2-4; 9 bases agree with TRBD2. The germline V gene encodes CDR1 SNHLY and CDR2 FYNNEI. V shed 2 bases, J shed 1 base, and the junction held 9 bases outside the gene matches. This CDR3 has 18 residues. CDR3 in amino acids: CASSEPWESGRAKNIQYF. Here the CDR3 DNA reads TGTGCCAGCAGTGAACCCTGGGAAAGCGGGAGGGCCAAAAACATTCAGTACTTC. The variable domain in full, completed from reference TRBV2 and TRBJ2-4, reads EPEVTQTPSHQVTQMGQEVILRCVPISNHLYFYWYRQILGQKVEFLVSFYNNEISEKSEIFDDQFSVERPDGSNFTLKIRSTKLEDSAMYFCASSEPWESGRAKNIQYFGAGTRLSVL.

The chain carries TRBV27 and TRBJ1-2; 9 bases are a match to TRBD1. The CDR3 sequence is 14 residues long. With 3 bases clipped from V and 2 bases from J, the junction kept 1 base outside the gene matches. CDR1 is MNHEY, CDR2 SMNVEV, per germline (reference sequence). DNA of the CDR3: TGTGCCAGCAGTTTGACAGGGGGGAACTATGGCTACACCTTC. Amino acid sequence: CASSLTGGNYGYTF.

The chain is built from TRBV4-2 and TRBJ1-6; a possible D gene is TRBD1 (6 bases). Trimming pared 0 bases from V and 10 bases from J, leaving 16 bases between. Germline-derived CDR1 and CDR2 are LGHNA and YNFKEQ. This CDR3 comprises 16 residues. In nucleotides, the CDR3 is TGTGCCAGCAGCCAAGAGGTTCAGGGAACAGGGTCACCCCTCCACTTT. Amino acid sequence: CASSQEVQGTGSPLHF.

The chain combines TRBV5-1 with TRBJ2-7; D unclear. The CDR3 length is 11 residues. From germline, CDR1 is SGHRS and CDR2 YFSETQ. V gave up 3 bases and J gave up 1 base, with 2 bases separating them. CDR3 loop: CASSSSYEQYF. Here the CDR3 DNA reads TGCGCCAGCAGCTCTTCCTACGAGCAGTACTTC.